This T cell receptor (beta chain) was documented in a study of blood T cell repertoires in COVID-19. Authors' methods: It was from reference gene primer amplification that nucleated cell counts were estimated. The method was immunoSEQ multiplex PCR; TCRdb's version includes in-frame clones alone and lacks a portion of them. The V and J calls and clone size were taken over from that table, and D and trimming were inferred from the DNA. The sample includes approximately 670,000 clones, approximately 90% of them seen just once. The CDR3 runs 14 residues. J was trimmed by 4 bases and V by 8 bases; bases with no gene match: 1. Germline lookup yields CDR1 LNHDA and CDR2 SQIVND (reference sequence).

The chain is built from TRBV19 and TRBJ2-1; 14 bases match TRBD2. This receptor was identified in a woman between 18 and 29 years old with acute or convalescent COVID-19. Sequenced: peripheral blood. The CDR3 loop reads CASGLAGGYNEQFF. The CDR3 DNA is TGTGCCAGTGGACTAGCGGGGGGTTACAATGAGCAGTTCTTC.